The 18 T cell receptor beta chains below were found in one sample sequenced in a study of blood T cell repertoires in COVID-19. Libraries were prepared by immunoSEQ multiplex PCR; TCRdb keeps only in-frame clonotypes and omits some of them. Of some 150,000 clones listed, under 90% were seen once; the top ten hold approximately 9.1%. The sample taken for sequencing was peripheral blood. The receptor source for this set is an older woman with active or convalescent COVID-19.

CDR3 region: CASSLGPGTDEQFF. The CDR3 region has the DNA TGTGCCAGCAGCCTGGGCCCCGGGACAGACGAGCAGTTCTTC. The chain couples TRBV3-1 (or the pseudogene TRBV3-2) to TRBJ2-1, with 7 bases fitting TRBD1. Germline-derived CDR1 and CDR2 are LGHDT and YNNKEL (reference sequence). The CDR3 has 14 amino acids. V lost 4 bases, J lost 10 bases, and 10 bases stayed unmatched.

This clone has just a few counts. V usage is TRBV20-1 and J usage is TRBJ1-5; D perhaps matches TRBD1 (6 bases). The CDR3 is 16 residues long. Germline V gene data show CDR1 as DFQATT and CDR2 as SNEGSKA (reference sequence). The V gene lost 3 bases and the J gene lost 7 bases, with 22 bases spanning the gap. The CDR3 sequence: CSASPSRGGAKQPQHF. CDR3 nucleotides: TGCAGTGCTAGTCCCTCCCGAGGGGGGGCAAAGCAGCCCCAGCATTTT.

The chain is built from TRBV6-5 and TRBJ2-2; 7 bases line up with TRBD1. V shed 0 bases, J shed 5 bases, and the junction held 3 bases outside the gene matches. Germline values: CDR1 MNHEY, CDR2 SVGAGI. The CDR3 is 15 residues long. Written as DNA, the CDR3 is TGTGCCAGCAGTTACTCGACAGGGTCGACCGGGGAGCTGTTTTTT. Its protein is CASSYSTGSTGELFF.

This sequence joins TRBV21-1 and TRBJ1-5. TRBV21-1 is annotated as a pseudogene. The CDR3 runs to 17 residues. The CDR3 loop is CASSKGGGPSGNQPQHF. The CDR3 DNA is TGTGCCAGCAGCAAAGGAGGCGGTCCCTCGGGCAATCAGCCCCAGCATTTT.

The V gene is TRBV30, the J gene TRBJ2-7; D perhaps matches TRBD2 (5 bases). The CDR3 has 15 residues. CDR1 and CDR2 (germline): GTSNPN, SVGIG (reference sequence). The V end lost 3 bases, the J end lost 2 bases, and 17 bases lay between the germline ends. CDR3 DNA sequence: TGTGCCTGGAGGGACCGCCGGACCGGGGCCTACGAGCAGTACTTC. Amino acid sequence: CAWRDRRTGAYEQYF.

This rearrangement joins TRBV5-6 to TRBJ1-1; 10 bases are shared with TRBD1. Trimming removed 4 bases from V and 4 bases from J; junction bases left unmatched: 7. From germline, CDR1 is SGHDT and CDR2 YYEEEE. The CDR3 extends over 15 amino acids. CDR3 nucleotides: TGTGCCAGCAGCGCCGGGACAGGGGCTGGCACTGAAGCTTTCTTT. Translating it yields CASSAGTGAGTEAFF.

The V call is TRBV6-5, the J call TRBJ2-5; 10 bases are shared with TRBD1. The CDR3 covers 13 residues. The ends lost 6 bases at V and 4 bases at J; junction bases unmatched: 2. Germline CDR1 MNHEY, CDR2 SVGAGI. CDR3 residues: CASSWTGGETQYF. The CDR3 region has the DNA TGTGCCAGCAGCTGGACAGGGGGAGAGACCCAGTACTTC.

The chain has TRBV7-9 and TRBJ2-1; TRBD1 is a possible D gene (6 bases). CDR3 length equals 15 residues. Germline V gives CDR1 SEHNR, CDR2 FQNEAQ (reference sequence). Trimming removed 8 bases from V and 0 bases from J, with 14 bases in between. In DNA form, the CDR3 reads TGTGCCAGCTCCACAGGGTTTAGCTCCTACAATGAGCAGTTCTTC. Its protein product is CASSTGFSSYNEQFF.

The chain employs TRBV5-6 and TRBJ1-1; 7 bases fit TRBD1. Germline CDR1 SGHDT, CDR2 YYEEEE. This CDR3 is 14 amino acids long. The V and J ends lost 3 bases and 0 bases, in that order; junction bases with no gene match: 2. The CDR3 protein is CASSWQGVNTEAFF. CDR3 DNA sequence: TGTGCCAGCAGCTGGCAGGGGGTGAACACTGAAGCTTTCTTT.

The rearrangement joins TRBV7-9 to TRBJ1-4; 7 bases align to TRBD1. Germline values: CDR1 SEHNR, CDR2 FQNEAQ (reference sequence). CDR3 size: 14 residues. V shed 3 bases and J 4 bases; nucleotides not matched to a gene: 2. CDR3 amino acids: CASSLGQNNEKLFF. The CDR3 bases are TGTGCCAGCAGCTTGGGACAGAATAATGAAAAACTGTTTTTT.

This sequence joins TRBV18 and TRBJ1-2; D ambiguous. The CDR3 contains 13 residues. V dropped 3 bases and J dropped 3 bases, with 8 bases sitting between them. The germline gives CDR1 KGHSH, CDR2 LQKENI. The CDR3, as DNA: TGTGCCAGCTCACCTTCGAGGGACTATGGCTACACCTTC. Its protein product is CASSPSRDYGYTF.

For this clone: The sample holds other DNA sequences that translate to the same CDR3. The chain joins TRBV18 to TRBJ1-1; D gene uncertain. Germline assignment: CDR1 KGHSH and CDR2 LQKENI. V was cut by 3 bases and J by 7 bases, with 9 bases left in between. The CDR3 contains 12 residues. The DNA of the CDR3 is TGTGCCAGCTCACCTCAGGCCGGTGAAGCTTTCTTT. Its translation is CASSPQAGEAFF.

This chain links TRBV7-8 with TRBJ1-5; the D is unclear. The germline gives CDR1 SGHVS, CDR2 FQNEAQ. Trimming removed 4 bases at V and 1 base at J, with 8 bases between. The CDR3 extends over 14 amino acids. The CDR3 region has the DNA TGTGCCAGCAGCTCGACATTGAGCAATCAGCCCCAGCATTTT. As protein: CASSSTLSNQPQHF. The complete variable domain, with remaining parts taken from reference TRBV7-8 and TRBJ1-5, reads GAGVSQSPRYKVAKRGQDVALRCDPISGHVSLFWYQQALGQGPEFLTYFQNEAQLDKSGLPSDRFFAERPEGSVSTLKIQRTQQEDSAVYLCASSSTLSNQPQHFGDGTRLSIL.

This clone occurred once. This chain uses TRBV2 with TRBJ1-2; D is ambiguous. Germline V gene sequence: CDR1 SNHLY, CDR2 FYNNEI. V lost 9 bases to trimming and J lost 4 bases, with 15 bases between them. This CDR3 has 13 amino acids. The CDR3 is CARGGSGSYGYTF. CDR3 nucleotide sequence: TGTGCCAGAGGTGGGAGTGGATCCTATGGCTACACCTTC.

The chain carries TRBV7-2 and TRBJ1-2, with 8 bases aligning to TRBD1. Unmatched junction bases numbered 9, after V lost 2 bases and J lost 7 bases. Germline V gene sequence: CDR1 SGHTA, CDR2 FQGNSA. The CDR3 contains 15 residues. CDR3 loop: CASSLSPDRAGGYTF. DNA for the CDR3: TGTGCCAGCAGCTTATCCCCGGACAGGGCGGGTGGCTACACCTTC.

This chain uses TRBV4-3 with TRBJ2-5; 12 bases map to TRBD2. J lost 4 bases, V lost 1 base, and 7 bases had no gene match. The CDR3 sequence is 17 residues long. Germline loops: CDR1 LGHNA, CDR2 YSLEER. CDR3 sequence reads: CASSQGLAGVRRETQYF. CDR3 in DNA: TGCGCCAGCAGCCAAGGACTAGCGGGAGTCAGAAGAGAGACCCAGTACTTC.

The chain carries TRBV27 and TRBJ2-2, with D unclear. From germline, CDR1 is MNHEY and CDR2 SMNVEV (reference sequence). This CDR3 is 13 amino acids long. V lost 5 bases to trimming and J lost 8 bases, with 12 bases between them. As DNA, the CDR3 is TGTGCCAGCAGTCCACATAATTCAGGGGAGCTGTTTTTT. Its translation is CASSPHNSGELFF.

CDR3 nucleotides: TGTGCCAGCAGTGTGAAGGTAACTAGCGGCACCGGGGAGCTGTTTTTT. As protein: CASSVKVTSGTGELFF. The chain recombines TRBV2 with TRBJ2-2, with 8 bases identical to TRBD2. Per the germline V gene, CDR1 is SNHLY and CDR2 is FYNNEI. Trimming removed 4 bases from V and 4 bases from J; junction bases left unmatched: 8. The CDR3 covers 16 residues.